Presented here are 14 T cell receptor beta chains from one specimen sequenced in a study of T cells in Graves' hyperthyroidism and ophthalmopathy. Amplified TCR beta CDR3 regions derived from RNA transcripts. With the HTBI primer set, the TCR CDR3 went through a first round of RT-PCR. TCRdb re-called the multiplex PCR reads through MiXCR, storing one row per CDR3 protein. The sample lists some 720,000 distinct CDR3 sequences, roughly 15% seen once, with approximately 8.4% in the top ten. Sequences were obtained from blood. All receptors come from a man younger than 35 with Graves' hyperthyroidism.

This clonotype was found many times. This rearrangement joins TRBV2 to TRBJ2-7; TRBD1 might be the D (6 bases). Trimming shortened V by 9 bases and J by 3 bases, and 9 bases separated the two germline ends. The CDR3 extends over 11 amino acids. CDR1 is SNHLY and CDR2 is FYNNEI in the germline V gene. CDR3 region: CASGQFYEQYF. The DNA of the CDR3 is TGTGCCAGTGGACAGTTCTACGAGCAGTACTTC.

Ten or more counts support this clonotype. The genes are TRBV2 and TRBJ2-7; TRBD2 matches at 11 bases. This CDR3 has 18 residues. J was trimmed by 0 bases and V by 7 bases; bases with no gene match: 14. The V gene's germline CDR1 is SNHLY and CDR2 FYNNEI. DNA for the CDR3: TGTGCCAGCAACGCACCTCTAGCGGGAGGACAAAACTCCTACGAGCAGTACTTC. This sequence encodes CASNAPLAGGQNSYEQYF.

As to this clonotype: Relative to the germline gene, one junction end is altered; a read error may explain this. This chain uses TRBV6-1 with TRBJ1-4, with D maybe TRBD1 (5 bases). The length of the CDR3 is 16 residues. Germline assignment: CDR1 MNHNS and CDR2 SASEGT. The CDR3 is CASSKAEGTTNEKLFF. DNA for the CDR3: TGTGCCAGCAGTAAAGCCGAGGGGACAACTAATGAAAAACTGTTTTTT.

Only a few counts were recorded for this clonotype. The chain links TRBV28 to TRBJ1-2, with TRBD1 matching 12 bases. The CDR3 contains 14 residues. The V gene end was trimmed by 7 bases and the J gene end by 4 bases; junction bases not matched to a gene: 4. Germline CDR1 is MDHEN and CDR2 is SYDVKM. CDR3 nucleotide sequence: TGTGCCAGCACCCAGGGACAGGGGGCCTATGGCTACACCTTC. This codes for CASTQGQGAYGYTF.

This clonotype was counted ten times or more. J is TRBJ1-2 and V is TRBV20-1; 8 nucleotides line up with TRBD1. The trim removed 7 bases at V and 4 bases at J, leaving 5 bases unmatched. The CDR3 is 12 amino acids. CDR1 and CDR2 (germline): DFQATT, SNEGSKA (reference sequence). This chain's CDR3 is CSVRDRTYGYTF. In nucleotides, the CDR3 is TGCAGTGTTCGGGACAGGACCTATGGCTACACCTTC.

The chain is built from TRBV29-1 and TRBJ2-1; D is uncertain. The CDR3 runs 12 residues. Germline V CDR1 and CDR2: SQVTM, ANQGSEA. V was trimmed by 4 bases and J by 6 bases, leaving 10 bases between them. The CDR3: CSVARASNEQFF. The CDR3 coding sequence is TGCAGCGTTGCTCGAGCCAGCAATGAGCAGTTCTTC.

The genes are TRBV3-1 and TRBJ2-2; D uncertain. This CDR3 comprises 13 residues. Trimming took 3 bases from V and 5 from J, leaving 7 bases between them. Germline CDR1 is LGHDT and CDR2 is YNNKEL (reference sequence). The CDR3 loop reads CASSQFRTGELFF. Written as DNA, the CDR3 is TGTGCCAGCAGCCAGTTTCGGACCGGGGAGCTGTTTTTT.

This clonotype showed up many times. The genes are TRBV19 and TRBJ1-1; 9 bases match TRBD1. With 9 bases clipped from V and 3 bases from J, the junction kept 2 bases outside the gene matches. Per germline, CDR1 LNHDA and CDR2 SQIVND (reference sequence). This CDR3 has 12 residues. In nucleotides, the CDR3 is TGTGCCAGCGACAGGGGGGACACTGAAGCTTTCTTT. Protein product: CASDRGDTEAFF. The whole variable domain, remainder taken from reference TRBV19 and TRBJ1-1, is DGGITQSPKYLFRKEGQNVTLSCEQNLNHDAMYWYRQDPGQGLRLIYYSQIVNDFQKGDIAEGYSVSREKKESFPLTVTSAQKNPTAFYLCASDRGDTEAFFGQGTRLTVV.

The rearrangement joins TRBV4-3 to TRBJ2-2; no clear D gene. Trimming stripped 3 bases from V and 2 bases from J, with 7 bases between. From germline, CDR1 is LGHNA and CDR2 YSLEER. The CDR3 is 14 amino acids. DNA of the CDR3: TGCGCCAGCAGCCACCTCTATAACACCGGGGAGCTGTTTTTT. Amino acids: CASSHLYNTGELFF.

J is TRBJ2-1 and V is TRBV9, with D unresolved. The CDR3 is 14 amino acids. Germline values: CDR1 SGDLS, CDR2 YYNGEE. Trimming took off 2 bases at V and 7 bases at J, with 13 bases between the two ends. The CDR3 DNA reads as TGTGCCAGCAGCGTGCGGCCCGTGGTGAATGAGCAGTTCTTC. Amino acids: CASSVRPVVNEQFF.

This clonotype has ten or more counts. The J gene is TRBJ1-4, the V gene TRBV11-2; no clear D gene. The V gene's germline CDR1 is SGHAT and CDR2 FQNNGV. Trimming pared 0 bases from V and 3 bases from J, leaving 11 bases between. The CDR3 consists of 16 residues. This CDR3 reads CASSLEGGLPNEKLFF. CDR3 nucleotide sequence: TGTGCCAGCAGCTTAGAGGGAGGGCTGCCTAATGAAAAACTGTTTTTT. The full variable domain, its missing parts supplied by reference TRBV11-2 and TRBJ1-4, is EAGVAQSPRYKIIEKRQSVAFWCNPISGHATLYWYQQILGQGPKLLIQFQNNGVVDDSQLPKDRFSAERLKGVDSTLKIQPAKLEDSAVYLCASSLEGGLPNEKLFFGSGTQLSVL.

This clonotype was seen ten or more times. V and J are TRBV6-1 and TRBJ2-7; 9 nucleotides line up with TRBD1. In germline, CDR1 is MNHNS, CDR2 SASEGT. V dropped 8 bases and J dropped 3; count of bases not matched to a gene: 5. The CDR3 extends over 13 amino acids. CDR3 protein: CASGQGRFYEQYF. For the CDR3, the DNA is TGTGCCAGCGGACAGGGGCGCTTCTACGAGCAGTACTTC.

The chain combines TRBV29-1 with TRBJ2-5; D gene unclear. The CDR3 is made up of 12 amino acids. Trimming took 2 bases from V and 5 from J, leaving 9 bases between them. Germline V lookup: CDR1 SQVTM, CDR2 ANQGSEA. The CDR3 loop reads CSVERFVETQYF. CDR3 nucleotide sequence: TGCAGCGTTGAACGGTTCGTGGAGACCCAGTACTTC.

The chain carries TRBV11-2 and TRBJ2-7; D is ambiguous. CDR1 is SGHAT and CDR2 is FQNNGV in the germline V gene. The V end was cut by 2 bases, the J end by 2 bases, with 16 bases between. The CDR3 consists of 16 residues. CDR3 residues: CASSLFLWADTYEQYF. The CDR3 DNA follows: TGTGCCAGCAGCTTATTTCTTTGGGCAGATACCTACGAGCAGTACTTC.